These T cell receptor beta chains were read from a single sample in a study of blood T cells in healthy people across ages. TCRdb itself ran the 5' RACE reads through MiXCR, one entry per CDR3 protein. The table lists about 970,000 distinct CDR3 sequences, about 51% of them singletons. Sequenced material: blood. Receptors originate from an older woman in good health. Each CDR3 is given with its conserved first and last residue. A D gene is named only where the DNA matches it firmly. Only part of the rows carry a size: once, few, many, or a class if the clone is expanded.

cdr3_length,clone_size,j_call,d_call,v_call,cdr3_aa,cdr3_nt
15,few,TRBJ2-7,-,TRBV5-1,CASSQSGTPGYEQYF,TGCGCCAGCAGCCAATCCGGGACCCCGGGGTACGAGCAGTACTTC
15,many,TRBJ2-3,-,TRBV4-3,CASSQETQVVGTQYF,TGCGCCAGCAGCCAAGAGACCCAGGTGGTGGGTACGCAGTATTTT
11,-,TRBJ1-2,-,TRBV29-1,CSGVIRGGYTF,TGCAGCGGGGTGATAAGGGGGGGCTACACCTTC
15,-,TRBJ2-7,TRBD2,TRBV20-1,CSARVLAGDPYEQYF,TGCAGTGCTAGAGTGTTAGCGGGAGACCCCTACGAGCAGTACTTC
12,-,TRBJ2-5,-,TRBV12-3/TRBV12-4,CATGDSQREQYF,TGTGCCACCGGGGACAGCCAGCGGGAGCAGTACTTC
16,few,TRBJ2-6,-,TRBV9,CASSIHGGSGANVLTF,TGTGCCAGCAGCATCCACGGGGGCTCTGGGGCCAACGTCCTGACTTTC
16,few,TRBJ1-5,-,TRBV6-6,CASSYSSGRIDQPQHF,TGTGCCAGCAGTTATTCGTCGGGTAGGATCGATCAGCCCCAGCATTTT
14,few,TRBJ2-1,-,TRBV7-2,CASRRTVPGNEQFF,TGTGCCAGCAGGAGGACAGTCCCGGGTAATGAGCAGTTCTTC
16,-,TRBJ2-1,TRBD1,TRBV15,CATSREWTGVYNEQFF,TGTGCCACCAGCAGAGAATGGACAGGGGTCTACAATGAGCAGTTCTTC
15,-,TRBJ2-5,-,TRBV5-1,CASSLEVGSGETQYF,TGCGCCAGCAGCTTGGAGGTAGGGTCCGGGGAGACCCAGTACTTC
13,-,TRBJ2-1,-,TRBV28,CASLRATYNEQFF,TGTGCCAGCCTGCGGGCAACCTACAATGAGCAGTTCTTC
13,few,TRBJ2-3,-,TRBV20-1,CTPPGPWGSAQYF,TGCACTCCCCCGGGACCCTGGGGATCGGCGCAGTATTTT
15,-,TRBJ2-7,TRBD2,TRBV7-6,CASSLREGPTYEQYF,TGTGCCAGCAGCTTAAGGGAGGGGCCCACCTACGAGCAGTACTTC
15,once,TRBJ2-7,TRBD2,TRBV20-1,CSARYGSSGSHGQYF,TGCAGTGCTAGATACGGATCTAGCGGGAGTCACGGGCAGTACTTC